Listed here are 28 T cell receptor beta chains from one sample, sequenced in a study of shared clonotypes between healthy human individuals. TCRdb's table, derived via immunoSEQ multiplex PCR, lists solely in-frame clones and lacks some. Of approximately 620,000 clones in the sample, less than 98% are singletons; the top ten hold roughly 0.055%. Specimen: naive CD4+ T cells sorted from blood. The subset denotes: CD45RA+ positively selected. The receptors here all came from a woman aged 25 to 45 in good health.

The rearrangement links TRBV18 to TRBJ1-4; tentative D call: TRBD1 (5 bases). CDR1 and CDR2 (germline): KGHSH, LQKENI. Trimming removed 2 bases from V and 5 bases from J, with 15 bases in between. This CDR3 spans 16 amino acids. The DNA for the CDR3 is TGTGCCAGCTCACCAGGGACCCCAGAAGTGAATGAAAAACTGTTTTTT. Translating gives CASSPGTPEVNEKLFF.

V and J are TRBV6-5 and TRBJ2-7, with D possibly TRBD2 on 5 matching bases. Germline CDR1 reads MNHEY; CDR2 reads SVGAGI. Between the trimmed V and J ends, which lost 2 bases and 7 bases, there was a span of 9 bases. The CDR3 has 12 amino acids. Written as DNA, the CDR3 is TGTGCCAGCAGTTACCCCCCGGGAGAGCAGTACTTC. This gives the protein CASSYPPGEQYF.

The J gene is TRBJ2-5, the V gene TRBV10-3, with 10 positions matching TRBD2. TRBJ2-7 matches the DNA end more closely, so the J call is doubtful. The CDR3 totals 14 residues. Germline loops: CDR1 ENHRY, CDR2 SYGVKD. The CDR3 loop is CAIRGLAETYEQYF. As DNA, the CDR3 is TGTGCCATCAGAGGACTAGCGGAAACCTACGAGCAGTACTTC.

The chain links TRBV7-9 to TRBJ1-3, with D hard to call. This CDR3 spans 15 amino acids. With 5 bases removed from V and 3 bases from J, the gap between germline ends came to 14 bases. Germline V gene sequence: CDR1 SEHNR, CDR2 FQNEAQ (reference sequence). Here the CDR3 reads CASSPMTAYGNTIYF. CDR3 in DNA: TGTGCCAGCAGCCCTATGACGGCATATGGAAACACCATATATTTT.

The chain joins TRBV11-3 to TRBJ1-1; tentative D call: TRBD1 (5 bases). CDR1 is SGHNT, CDR2 YENEEA, per germline. Trimming stripped 5 bases from V and 5 bases from J, with 18 bases between. The CDR3 has 15 residues. CDR3 bases: TGTGCCAGCAGCCCAGGAGGGGCTCGAAAAACTGAAGCTTTCTTT. Translating it yields CASSPGGARKTEAFF.

V and J are TRBV10-3 and TRBJ2-1, with D hard to call. The CDR3 covers 15 residues. Germline V CDR1 and CDR2: ENHRY, SYGVKD. V was shortened by 4 bases and J by 1 base, with 11 bases between the two germline ends. CDR3 in amino acids: CAISVEGESYNEQFF. Here the CDR3 DNA reads TGTGCCATCAGTGTGGAAGGTGAATCCTACAATGAGCAGTTCTTC.

This clone has just one count. The J gene is TRBJ2-7, the V gene TRBV2, with TRBD1 identical over 7 bases. Germline CDR1 SNHLY, CDR2 FYNNEI. The CDR3 is made up of 17 amino acids. J gave up 0 bases and V 5 bases, and 13 bases lay outside the gene matches. Here the CDR3 reads CASSRNLGTESSYEQYF. For the CDR3, the DNA is TGTGCCAGCAGTCGCAACCTTGGGACAGAGAGCTCCTACGAGCAGTACTTC.

This sequence joins TRBV28 and TRBJ2-7; TRBD2 agrees at 8 bases. Germline-derived CDR1 and CDR2 are MDHEN and SYDVKM. The CDR3 is 14 residues long. The V and J ends lost 6 bases and 2 bases, in that order; junction bases with no gene match: 6. CDR3 sequence (DNA): TGTGCCAGCAGCCCCGGGGGGGTCGCCTACGAGCAGTACTTC. Its translation: CASSPGGVAYEQYF.

The chain is built from TRBV28 and TRBJ1-1, with D unresolved. The CDR3 covers 17 residues. V lost 3 bases to trimming and J lost 4 bases, with 21 bases between them. Germline V CDR1 and CDR2: MDHEN, SYDVKM. The CDR3 nucleotides read TGTGCCAGCAGTTTGTTGATCGCAGGTGACGAGGGCACTGAAGCTTTCTTT. Residues: CASSLLIAGDEGTEAFF.

The chain carries TRBV18 and TRBJ2-7, with D possibly TRBD1 on 6 matching bases. Germline lookup yields CDR1 KGHSH and CDR2 LQKENI. The germline V and J ends were trimmed by 5 bases and 4 bases, with 18 bases remaining between them. The CDR3 consists of 15 residues. In DNA, the CDR3 is TGTGCCAGCTCATTTTCTGGTACAGGGTGGTACGAGCAGTACTTC. It encodes CASSFSGTGWYEQYF.

This clone was seen a single time. The rearrangement links TRBV30 to TRBJ1-5; possible D gene TRBD1, 6 bases. Trimming cost V 2 bases and J 7 bases, with 18 bases left between them. Germline V lookup: CDR1 GTSNPN, CDR2 SVGIG (reference sequence). This CDR3 spans 15 amino acids. The CDR3 region is CAWSPRGGVGQPQHF. The CDR3 coding sequence is TGTGCCTGGAGTCCCCGAGGGGGGGTCGGCCAGCCCCAGCATTTT.

The V and J genes are TRBV4-1 and TRBJ2-2; TRBD1 matches 7 bases. V was clipped by 1 base and J by 4 bases; unmatched bases: 9. The germline gives CDR1 MGHRA, CDR2 YSYEKL. There are 17 residues in the CDR3. This CDR3 is CASSQGSDRVGTGELFF. The CDR3 coding sequence is TGCGCCAGCAGCCAAGGGAGCGACAGGGTGGGCACCGGGGAGCTGTTTTTT.

The chain employs TRBV10-3 and TRBJ2-1; 14 bases agree with TRBD2. This CDR3 has 18 residues. V was pared by 6 bases and J by 0 bases, with 7 bases of the junction left unmatched. Per germline, CDR1 ENHRY and CDR2 SYGVKD. CDR3 nucleotides: TGTGCCATCAGCTCCGGACTAGCGGGAGGCCGCTCCTACAATGAGCAGTTCTTC. Protein sequence: CAISSGLAGGRSYNEQFF.

The chain recombines TRBV28 with TRBJ2-7; D remains ambiguous. Trimming took 7 bases from V and 5 from J, leaving 18 bases between them. CDR1 is MDHEN, CDR2 SYDVKM, per germline. The CDR3 has 14 residues. The CDR3 protein is CASITGRSVNEQYF. The CDR3 nucleotides are TGTGCCAGCATCACCGGGCGGAGTGTGAACGAGCAGTACTTC. Filled out from reference TRBV28 and TRBJ2-7, the complete variable domain reads DVKVTQSSRYLVKRTGEKVFLECVQDMDHENMFWYRQDPGLGLRLIYFSYDVKMKEKGDIPEGYSVSREKKERFSLILESASTNQTSMYLCASITGRSVNEQYFGPGTRLTVT.

The CDR3 spells CASRQGAEAFF. The DNA for the CDR3 is TGTGCCAGCCGGCAGGGGGCTGAAGCTTTCTTT. The V and J genes are TRBV27 and TRBJ1-1, with 7 bases identical to TRBD1. CDR3 length: 11 amino acids. The germline V gene has CDR1 MNHEY and CDR2 SMNVEV (reference sequence). Trimming took 8 bases from V and 6 from J; bases not matched to a gene: 3.

V and J are TRBV18 and TRBJ2-7; 11 bases fit TRBD1. Trimming took 1 base from V and 5 from J; bases not matched to a gene: 7. There are 16 residues in the CDR3. Germline V lookup: CDR1 KGHSH, CDR2 LQKENI. CDR3 DNA sequence: TGTGCCAGCTCACCACGTTTGGGGACAGGGGGTAACGAGCAGTACTTC. Its translation is CASSPRLGTGGNEQYF.

As to this clone: Other nucleotide sequences in the sample specify the same CDR3. The chain couples TRBV18 to TRBJ1-5; D ambiguous. CDR1 KGHSH and CDR2 LQKENI come from the germline V gene. Trimming pared 3 bases from V and 1 base from J, leaving 4 bases between. CDR3 length: 13 residues. CDR3 sequence reads: CASSPSSNQPQHF. The DNA for the CDR3 is TGTGCCAGCTCACCTTCGAGCAATCAGCCCCAGCATTTT. Filled out from reference TRBV18 and TRBJ1-5, the complete variable domain reads NAGVMQNPRHLVRRRGQEARLRCSPMKGHSHVYWYRQLPEEGLKFMVYLQKENIIDESGMPKERFSAEFPKEGPSILRIQQVVRGDSAAYFCASSPSSNQPQHFGDGTRLSIL.

This clone appeared a single time. This sequence joins TRBV5-6 and TRBJ2-1; 11 bases fit TRBD2. The V gene end was trimmed by 4 bases and the J gene end by 8 bases; junction bases not matched to a gene: 11. Germline V gene data show CDR1 as SGHDT and CDR2 as YYEEEE. This CDR3 has 16 residues. The CDR3 DNA sequence: TGTGCCAGCAGCCCAGAGCTTAGCGGGAGGGGGGATGAGCAGTTCTTC. Translated: CASSPELSGRGDEQFF.

The chain couples TRBV7-5 to TRBJ2-1. TRBV7-5 is annotated as a pseudogene. The CDR3 runs 12 residues. In DNA, the CDR3 is TGTGTCAGACATTGGGGCTACAATGAGCAGTTCTTC. The encoded protein is CVRHWGYNEQFF.

This rearrangement joins TRBV6-1 to TRBJ2-5; no clear D gene. Trimming took off 4 bases at V and 0 bases at J, with 3 bases between the two ends. The CDR3 runs 12 residues. Per the germline V gene, CDR1 is MNHNS and CDR2 is SASEGT. Here the CDR3 DNA reads TGTGCCAGCAGTGGGAACCAAGAGACCCAGTACTTC. Protein sequence: CASSGNQETQYF.

The V gene is TRBV7-7, the J gene TRBJ2-7; D gene unclear. This CDR3 has 12 residues. The V gene lost 0 bases and the J gene lost 5 bases, with 5 bases spanning the gap. Germline V gene data show CDR1 as SSHAT and CDR2 as FNYEAQ (reference sequence). This chain's CDR3 is CASSLAYHEQYF. The CDR3 DNA sequence: TGTGCCAGCAGCTTAGCATACCACGAGCAGTACTTC.

The chain combines TRBV5-5 with TRBJ2-1; D possibly corresponds to TRBD2 (5 bases). The CDR3 runs 15 residues. Trimming removed 0 bases from V and 0 bases from J, with 7 bases in between. Germline V lookup: CDR1 SGHKS, CDR2 YYEKEE (reference sequence). The CDR3 sequence: CASSLERGSYNEQFF. The CDR3 coding sequence is TGTGCCAGCAGCTTGGAACGGGGCTCCTACAATGAGCAGTTCTTC.

The CDR3 sequence is CASSSGAILTGELFF. The CDR3 coding sequence is TGTGCCAGCAGTTCCGGGGCCATCCTCACCGGGGAGCTGTTTTTT. This chain connects TRBV27 to TRBJ2-2; D might be TRBD1 or TRBD2, each matching 5 bases. Germline lookup yields CDR1 MNHEY and CDR2 SMNVEV (reference sequence). V was cut by 4 bases and J by 4 bases, with 13 bases left in between. The CDR3 is 15 amino acids.

The chain has TRBV6-5 and TRBJ2-7; 9 bases match TRBD2. With 6 bases clipped from V and 2 bases from J, the junction kept 5 bases outside the gene matches. In germline, CDR1 is MNHEY, CDR2 SVGAGI. CDR3 length equals 14 residues. CDR3 sequence (DNA): TGTGCCAGCAGCCAGACTAGCGGACCCTACGAGCAGTACTTC. Translated, it gives CASSQTSGPYEQYF.

The chain couples TRBV11-2 to TRBJ2-3; 8 nucleotides align to TRBD1. J gave up 3 bases and V 5 bases, and 4 bases lay outside the gene matches. There are 14 residues in the CDR3. Per germline, CDR1 SGHAT and CDR2 FQNNGV. The CDR3 DNA reads as TGTGCCAGCAGCCTGACAGGGGTGACAGATACGCAGTATTTT. Its translation: CASSLTGVTDTQYF.

This rearrangement joins TRBV11-2 to TRBJ2-7, with a tentative D call TRBD2 (5 bases). The V gene lost 8 bases and the J gene lost 6 bases, with 17 bases spanning the gap. Germline CDR1 is SGHAT and CDR2 is FQNNGV. This CDR3 region has 13 residues. This CDR3 reads CASAPPGVGEQYF. In nucleotides, the CDR3 is TGTGCCAGCGCCCCCCCCGGGGTAGGCGAGCAGTACTTC.

This clone occurred once. The chain has TRBV28 and TRBJ2-2, with 12 bases aligning to TRBD2. In germline, CDR1 is MDHEN, CDR2 SYDVKM. J gave up 7 bases and V 7 bases, and 4 bases lay outside the gene matches. The CDR3 is 14 amino acids. CDR3 nucleotide sequence: TGTGCCAGCAAACCTAGCGGGAGGGACGGGGAGCTGTTTTTT. It is translated as CASKPSGRDGELFF.

The chain is built from TRBV7-2 and TRBJ2-7; TRBD2 agrees at 13 bases. The CDR3 has 14 residues. The V and J ends lost 5 bases and 6 bases, in that order; junction bases with no gene match: 4. CDR1 is SGHTA, CDR2 FQGNSA, per germline. CDR3 protein: CASSMGLAGTEQYF. The CDR3 DNA follows: TGTGCCAGCAGCATGGGACTAGCGGGAACCGAGCAGTACTTC.